The 21 T cell receptor beta chains below all came from one sample that was sequenced in a study of Tregs in tolerant kidney transplant recipients. Their recognized antigens are unknown. Only in-frame clones appear in the TCRdb table, and some are missing; sequencing was by immunoSEQ multiplex PCR. The sample contains approximately 45,000 clones, roughly 95% of which appear only once. The sample taken for sequencing was Tregs from blood cultured with allogeneic cells. These receptors were taken from a human donor in good health.

V and J are TRBV30 and TRBJ2-1; 12 bases map to TRBD2. The V gene end was trimmed by 4 bases and the J gene end by 5 bases; junction bases not matched to a gene: 6. CDR1 and CDR2 from the germline V gene are GTSNPN and SVGIG (reference sequence). There are 15 residues in the CDR3. CDR3: CAWNAGLAGNNEQFF. The CDR3 DNA reads as TGTGCCTGGAATGCAGGACTAGCGGGAAACAATGAGCAGTTCTTC.

V and J are TRBV21-1 and TRBJ2-5; the DNA was not used to check the table's D call, TRBD1. TRBV21-1 is a known pseudogene. The CDR3 has 17 residues. CDR3 nucleotides: TGTGCCAGCAGCAACGCCCGGGACAGGGTAGGGGAAGAGACCCAGTACTTC. It specifies CASSNARDRVGEETQYF.

This clone appeared once. This chain uses TRBV5-1 with TRBJ2-5, with TRBD2 as a possible D gene (5 bases). This CDR3 comprises 12 residues. Germline V gives CDR1 SGHRS, CDR2 YFSETQ. V gave up 3 bases and J gave up 6 bases, with 9 bases separating them. The chain's CDR3 is CASSSEAKTQYF. The CDR3 DNA reads TGCGCCAGCAGCTCGGAGGCAAAGACCCAGTACTTC.

This sequence joins TRBV18 and TRBJ1-1, with D hard to call. Germline V lookup: CDR1 KGHSH, CDR2 LQKENI. V was shortened by 7 bases and J by 5 bases, with 11 bases between the two germline ends. This CDR3 has 12 residues. CDR3 nucleotide sequence: TGTGCCAGCTTCGCCGGGGTAACTGAAGCTTTCTTT. This translates into CASFAGVTEAFF.

CDR3 in DNA: TGTGCCAGCAGCCCCGGAGTGGCGGGGGGGCAAGAGACCCAGTACTTC. Protein sequence: CASSPGVAGGQETQYF. The V gene is TRBV11-3, the J gene TRBJ2-5, with 9 positions matching TRBD2. This CDR3 has 16 amino acids. The germline V gene encodes CDR1 SGHNT and CDR2 YENEEA. Trimming took 5 bases from V and 2 from J; bases not matched to a gene: 9.

V gene TRBV5-6 combines with J gene TRBJ1-1; D gene uncertain. The CDR3 extends over 15 amino acids. V lost 4 bases and J lost 0, with 13 bases in between. Germline loops: CDR1 SGHDT, CDR2 YYEEEE. The CDR3 loop is CASSVPLGVNTEAFF. In DNA form, the CDR3 reads TGTGCCAGCAGCGTACCTCTTGGGGTGAACACTGAAGCTTTCTTT. Using reference TRBV5-6 and TRBJ1-1 for the parts outside the CDR3, the full variable domain is DAGVTQSPTHLIKTRGQQVTLRCSPKSGHDTVSWYQQALGQGPQFIFQYYEEEERQRGNFPDRFSGHQFPNYSSELNVNALLLGDSALYLCASSVPLGVNTEAFFGQGTRLTVV.

V and J are TRBV19 and TRBJ2-2, with D perhaps matching TRBD2 (6 bases). The V gene lost 7 bases and the J gene lost 7 bases, with 19 bases spanning the gap. Germline V gene sequence: CDR1 LNHDA, CDR2 SQIVND (reference sequence). The CDR3 length is 15 residues. CDR3 residues: CASTNGGYGVGELFF. CDR3 DNA: TGTGCCAGTACCAATGGAGGGTATGGGGTCGGGGAGCTGTTTTTT. Variable domain in full (rest from reference TRBV19 and TRBJ2-2): DGGITQSPKYLFRKEGQNVTLSCEQNLNHDAMYWYRQDPGQGLRLIYYSQIVNDFQKGDIAEGYSVSREKKESFPLTVTSAQKNPTAFYLCASTNGGYGVGELFFGEGSRLTVL.

This clone showed up just once. The chain couples TRBV5-1 to TRBJ2-3; TRBD2 aligns across 9 bases. The CDR3 contains 18 residues. V was pared by 0 bases and J by 7 bases, with 15 bases of the junction left unmatched. Germline-derived CDR1 and CDR2 are SGHRS and YFSETQ. Here the CDR3 reads CASSLVLATTSGSNTQYF. In nucleotides, the CDR3 is TGCGCCAGCAGCTTGGTATTGGCTACAACTAGCGGGTCCAATACGCAGTATTTT.

This sequence joins TRBV10-3 and TRBJ2-3; D is undetermined. The CDR3 spans 12 residues. CDR1 ENHRY and CDR2 SYGVKD come from the germline V gene. V lost 8 bases and J lost 2, with 8 bases in between. The chain's CDR3 is CAISAITDTQYF. The CDR3 nucleotides read TGTGCCATCTCAGCTATCACAGATACGCAGTATTTT.

The rearrangement joins TRBV12-5 to TRBJ1-6, with 7 bases that match TRBD1. This CDR3 has 20 residues. Unmatched junction bases numbered 16, after V lost 0 bases and J lost 5 bases. The V gene's germline CDR1 is LGHNT and CDR2 FRNRAP. The CDR3 region is CASGLVMTGRPLTDNSPLHF. For the CDR3, the DNA is TGTGCTAGTGGTTTGGTAATGACAGGGCGCCCCCTTACCGATAATTCACCCCTCCACTTT.

The V and J genes are TRBV18 and TRBJ1-4; D not certain. Trimming removed 9 bases at V and 0 bases at J, with 5 bases between. Germline CDR1 KGHSH, CDR2 LQKENI. This CDR3 has 12 residues. The CDR3 region is CASFATNEKLFF. The CDR3 DNA reads TGTGCCAGTTTTGCAACTAATGAAAAACTGTTTTTT.

V usage is TRBV25-1 and J usage is TRBJ1-5; 10 bases align to TRBD1. CDR1 is MGHDK and CDR2 is SYGVNS in the germline V gene. This CDR3 has 16 residues. V dropped 5 bases and J dropped 7; count of bases not matched to a gene: 11. CDR3 protein: CASSPRDRGGGQPQHF. CDR3 in DNA: TGTGCCAGCAGTCCCCGGGACAGGGGAGGGGGACAGCCCCAGCATTTT.

The rearrangement uses TRBV5-1 and TRBJ2-7, with D possibly being TRBD2 (5 bases). Trimming took off 4 bases at V and 3 bases at J, with 14 bases between the two ends. Looked up from germline, CDR1 is SGHRS and CDR2 is YFSETQ. The CDR3 consists of 14 residues. The CDR3 DNA sequence: TGCGCCAGCAGCCGAGATGGACTTGTCTACGAGCAGTACTTC. It specifies CASSRDGLVYEQYF.

This chain links TRBV5-1 with TRBJ1-2; D may be TRBD1 (6 bases). The CDR3 is 15 amino acids. Germline V gene sequence: CDR1 SGHRS, CDR2 YFSETQ. Trimming left V 4 bases short and J 5 bases short, with 18 bases between. CDR3: CASSPYLRDKYGYTF. The CDR3 DNA is TGCGCCAGCAGCCCGTACTTACGGGACAAATATGGCTACACCTTC.

The chain recombines TRBV27 with TRBJ2-7; D gene uncertain. This CDR3 has 17 residues. V was cut by 0 bases and J by 0 bases, with 15 bases left in between. Germline lookup yields CDR1 MNHEY and CDR2 SMNVEV (reference sequence). This chain's CDR3 is CASSLSLRVGVSYEQYF. In DNA form, the CDR3 reads TGTGCCAGCAGTTTATCCCTCCGGGTTGGGGTCTCCTACGAGCAGTACTTC.

This chain uses TRBV4-1 with TRBJ2-5; D is possibly TRBD1 or TRBD2 (5 bases each). Germline V gene lookup returns CDR1 MGHRA and CDR2 YSYEKL. CDR3 size: 17 residues. Trimming pared 0 bases from V and 0 bases from J, leaving 14 bases between. CDR3 sequence reads: CASSQEYGDRDQETQYF. CDR3 nucleotide sequence: TGCGCCAGCAGCCAAGAATACGGGGACCGCGACCAAGAGACCCAGTACTTC.

The rearrangement uses TRBV7-8 and TRBJ1-2; D gene ambiguous. The CDR3 runs 15 residues. Deletions cut 2 bases from V and 2 bases from J, with 12 bases between. The germline V gene has CDR1 SGHVS and CDR2 FQNEAQ. CDR3 sequence: CASSLNPDPNYGYTF. For the CDR3, the DNA is TGTGCCAGCAGCTTAAACCCGGATCCGAACTATGGCTACACCTTC.

V gene TRBV5-1 combines with J gene TRBJ2-7, with TRBD1 identical over 10 bases. CDR1 SGHRS and CDR2 YFSETQ come from the germline V gene. CDR3 length: 16 residues. V trimming: 4 bases; J trimming: 5 bases; junction bases outside the gene matches: 12. CDR3 DNA: TGCGCCAGCAGCGAGGCGTCCTGGGACAGGGGCCACGAGCAGTACTTC. This translates into CASSEASWDRGHEQYF.

The chain combines TRBV7-9 with TRBJ1-6; TRBD1 might be the D (6 bases). V was shortened by 3 bases and J by 9 bases, with 15 bases between the two germline ends. Germline loops: CDR1 SEHNR, CDR2 FQNEAQ (reference sequence). The CDR3 spans 15 residues. The CDR3: CASSFWDTGSSPLHF. The DNA for the CDR3 is TGTGCCAGCAGCTTTTGGGACACCGGGAGTTCACCCCTCCACTTT.

The chain employs TRBV5-1 and TRBJ2-7, with D maybe TRBD1 (6 bases). The CDR3 is made up of 14 amino acids. Germline CDR1 and CDR2: SGHRS and YFSETQ. Trimming left V 5 bases short and J 0 bases short, with 12 bases between. CDR3 bases: TGCGCCAGCAGATGGACAGCGAGCTCCTACGAGCAGTACTTC. This codes for CASRWTASSYEQYF.

The chain joins TRBV30 to TRBJ1-2, with 7 bases lining up with TRBD1. There are 14 residues in the CDR3. Germline CDR1 GTSNPN, CDR2 SVGIG (reference sequence). J gave up 8 bases and V 0 bases, and 9 bases lay outside the gene matches. CDR3: CAWSVSRRGLGYTF. The CDR3 coding sequence is TGTGCCTGGAGTGTGTCTAGAAGGGGGCTAGGCTACACCTTC.